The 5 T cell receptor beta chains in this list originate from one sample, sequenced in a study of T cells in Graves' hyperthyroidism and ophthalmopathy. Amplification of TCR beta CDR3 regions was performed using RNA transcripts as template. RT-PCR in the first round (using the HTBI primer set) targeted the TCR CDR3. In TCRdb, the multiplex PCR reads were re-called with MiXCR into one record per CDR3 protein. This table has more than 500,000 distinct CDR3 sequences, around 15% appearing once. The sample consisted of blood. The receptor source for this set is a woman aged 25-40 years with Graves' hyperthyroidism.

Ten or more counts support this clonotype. The CDR3 DNA is TGTGCCAGCAGTCGAGCTACAGGGGAGATTTCACCCCTCCACTTT. Amino acids: CASSRATGEISPLHF. The gene calls are TRBV6-1 and TRBJ1-6; 7 bases are a match to TRBD1. This CDR3 comprises 15 residues. V lost 5 bases and J lost 9; bases outside the gene matches: 10. The germline V gene encodes CDR1 MNHNS and CDR2 SASEGT.

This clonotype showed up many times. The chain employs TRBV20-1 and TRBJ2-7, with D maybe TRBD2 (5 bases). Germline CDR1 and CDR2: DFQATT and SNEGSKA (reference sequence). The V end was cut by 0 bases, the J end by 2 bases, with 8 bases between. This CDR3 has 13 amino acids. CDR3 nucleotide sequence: TGCAGTGCTAGAGATGACGGGGCCTACGAGCAGTACTTC. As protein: CSARDDGAYEQYF.

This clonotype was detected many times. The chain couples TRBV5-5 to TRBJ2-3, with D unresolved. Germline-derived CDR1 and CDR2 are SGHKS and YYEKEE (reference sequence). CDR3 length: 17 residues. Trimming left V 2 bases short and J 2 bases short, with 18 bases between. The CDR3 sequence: CASSFGLASAFTDTQYF. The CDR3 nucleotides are TGTGCCAGCAGCTTCGGTCTTGCTTCCGCTTTCACAGATACGCAGTATTTT.

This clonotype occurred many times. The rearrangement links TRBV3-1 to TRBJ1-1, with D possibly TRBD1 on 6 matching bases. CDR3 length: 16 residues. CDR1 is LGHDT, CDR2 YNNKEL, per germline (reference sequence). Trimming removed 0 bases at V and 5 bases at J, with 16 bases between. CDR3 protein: CASSQDLGGGGTEAFF. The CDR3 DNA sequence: TGTGCCAGCAGCCAAGATCTCGGCGGGGGCGGTACTGAAGCTTTCTTT. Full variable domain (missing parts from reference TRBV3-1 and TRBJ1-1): DTAVSQTPKYLVTQMGNDKSIKCEQNLGHDTMYWYKQDSKKFLKIMFSYNNKELIINETVPNRFSPKSPDKAHLNLHINSLELGDSAVYFCASSQDLGGGGTEAFFGQGTRLTVV.

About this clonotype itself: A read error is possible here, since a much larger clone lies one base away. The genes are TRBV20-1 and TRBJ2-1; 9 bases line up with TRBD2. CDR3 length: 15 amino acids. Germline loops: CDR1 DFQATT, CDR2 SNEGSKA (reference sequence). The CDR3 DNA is TGCAGTGCTAGTAGGGTGACTAGCGGCTACAAGGAGCAGTTCTTC. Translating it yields CSASRVTSGYKEQFF.